The entry below describes one TCR beta chain. From germline, CDR1 is MDHEN and CDR2 SYDVKM. The germline V and J ends were trimmed by 5 bases and 7 bases, with 9 bases remaining between them. The CDR3 spans 12 residues. These data belong to a study of cytomegalovirus exposure and HLA in healthy donors. The PCR made use of 60 Vbeta and 13 Jbeta primers. Sequenced by immunoSEQ multiplex PCR; TCRdb stores in-frame clones only, minus some. Among roughly 120,000 clones listed, under 80% were seen once. This clonotype was obtained from a woman between 45 and 65 years old in good health and CMV-seropositive. The chain carries TRBV28 and TRBJ1-5, with no clear D. Sequenced material: PBMCs. The CDR3 nucleotides read TGTGCCAGCAGTCCACACCAACAGCCCCAGCATTTT. It translates to CASSPHQQPQHF.